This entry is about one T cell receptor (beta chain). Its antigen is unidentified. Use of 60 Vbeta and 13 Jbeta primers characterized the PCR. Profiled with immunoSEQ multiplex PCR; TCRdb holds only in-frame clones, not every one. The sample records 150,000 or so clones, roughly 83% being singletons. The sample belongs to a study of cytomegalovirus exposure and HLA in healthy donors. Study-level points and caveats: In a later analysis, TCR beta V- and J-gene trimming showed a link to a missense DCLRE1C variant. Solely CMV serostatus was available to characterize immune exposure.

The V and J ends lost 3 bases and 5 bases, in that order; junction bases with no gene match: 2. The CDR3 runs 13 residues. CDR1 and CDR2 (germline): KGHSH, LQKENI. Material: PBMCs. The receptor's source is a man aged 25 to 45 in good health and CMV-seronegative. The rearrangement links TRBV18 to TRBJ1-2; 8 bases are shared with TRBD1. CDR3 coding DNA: TGTGCCAGCTCACCGACAGGGGAGTATGGCTACACCTTC. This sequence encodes CASSPTGEYGYTF.